The 31 T cell receptor beta chains below come from one sample, sequenced in a study of T cells in Graves' hyperthyroidism and ophthalmopathy. Amplified regions were TCR beta CDR3 sequences from RNA transcripts. First-round RT-PCR with HTBI primers amplified the TCR CDR3 region. TCRdb redid the calling of the multiplex PCR reads with MiXCR, one entry per CDR3 protein. The sample carries more than 500,000 distinct CDR3 sequences, about 15% recorded once. The specimen sequenced was blood. The receptors originated from a woman aged 25 to 45 with Graves' ophthalmopathy.

The chain employs TRBV14 and TRBJ2-2, with D unclear. With 3 bases removed from V and 7 bases from J, the gap between germline ends came to 6 bases. Germline lookup yields CDR1 SGHDN and CDR2 FVKESK. The CDR3 has 12 residues. In DNA form, the CDR3 reads TGTGCCAGCAGCCAGGCGTACGGGGAGCTGTTTTTT. This encodes CASSQAYGELFF.

In its sample, this clonotype was seen many times. This chain uses TRBV7-6 with TRBJ2-3; perhaps TRBD2 as D (5 bases). The CDR3 consists of 14 residues. V was clipped by 5 bases and J by 2 bases, with 11 bases between them. Per germline, CDR1 SGHVS and CDR2 FNYEAQ. CDR3 loop: CASSHRLYTDTQYF. Written as DNA, the CDR3 is TGTGCCAGCAGCCACCGACTATACACAGATACGCAGTATTTT.

This clonotype occurred many times. The chain is built from TRBV20-1 and TRBJ2-1; TRBD2 matches 7 bases. Germline CDR1 is DFQATT and CDR2 is SNEGSKA (reference sequence). The CDR3 sequence is 16 residues long. After removal of 5 bases from V and 8 bases from J, the junction contained 18 bases not matched to a gene. CDR3 bases: TGCAGTGCTCCAAGATCACTAGCGAACTGGGTGGATGAGCAGTTCTTC. This encodes CSAPRSLANWVDEQFF.

This chain uses TRBV6-5 with TRBJ1-1; D remains unclear. Trimming cost V 1 base and J 1 base, with 10 bases left between them. This CDR3 has 15 residues. Germline-derived CDR1 and CDR2 are MNHEY and SVGAGI. The CDR3 nucleotides are TGTGCCAGCAGTTACTGGGCAGGCCCGAACACTGAAGCTTTCTTT. Translating gives CASSYWAGPNTEAFF.

This clonotype has just a few counts. The chain has TRBV28 and TRBJ2-1, with D tentatively TRBD1 or TRBD2 (5 bases each). This CDR3 comprises 15 residues. V lost 9 bases, J lost 5 bases, and 20 bases lay in between. CDR1 is MDHEN and CDR2 is SYDVKM in the germline V gene. CDR3 bases: TGTGCCAGTCGACCCGGGACGCTAACTCACAATGAGCAGTTCTTC. Translating gives CASRPGTLTHNEQFF.

The CDR3 loop is CASSLRLAALTGELFF. In nucleotides, the CDR3 is TGTGCCAGCAGTTTGCGGCTAGCGGCCTTAACCGGGGAGCTGTTTTTT. The chain has TRBV28 and TRBJ2-2, with TRBD2 identical over 7 bases. Trimming cost V 3 bases and J 5 bases; bases outside gene matches: 9. In germline, CDR1 is MDHEN, CDR2 SYDVKM. The CDR3 totals 16 residues.

This clonotype was seen many times. The J gene is TRBJ2-5, the V gene TRBV20-1; possible D gene TRBD1, 6 bases. The V and J ends lost 3 bases and 8 bases respectively, with 16 bases between them. Germline CDR1 is DFQATT and CDR2 is SNEGSKA (reference sequence). The CDR3 runs to 13 residues. Written as DNA, the CDR3 is TGCAGTGCTAGGGGACATGACCTAAACACCCAGTACTTC. This codes for CSARGHDLNTQYF.

This clonotype has at least ten counts. The chain is built from TRBV20-1 and TRBJ2-7, with D perhaps TRBD2 (5 bases). The CDR3 runs to 14 residues. Germline CDR1 reads DFQATT; CDR2 reads SNEGSKA (reference sequence). The germline V and J ends were trimmed by 1 base and 0 bases, with 10 bases remaining between them. The DNA for the CDR3 is TGCAGTGCTAGAGGACCGGGAAGCTCCTACGAGCAGTACTTC. Encoded protein: CSARGPGSSYEQYF.

In this sample, this clonotype turned up a few times. The V and J genes are TRBV27 and TRBJ2-1; 8 bases match TRBD2. CDR3 length: 15 amino acids. CDR1 is MNHEY, CDR2 SMNVEV, per germline (reference sequence). Losses at the gene ends were 5 bases for V and 6 bases for J; bases not matched to a gene: 9. The chain's CDR3 is CASSPTGGVGNEQFF. CDR3 sequence (DNA): TGTGCCAGCAGTCCTACGGGGGGGGTGGGCAATGAGCAGTTCTTC.

This clonotype has only one observation. The chain is built from TRBV7-6 and TRBJ2-2; either TRBD1 or TRBD2 may supply D (7 bases each). The CDR3 is made up of 17 amino acids. The germline CDR1 and CDR2 sequences are SGHVS and FNYEAQ. V was pared by 5 bases and J by 1 base, with 17 bases between. The CDR3: CASSPTPRGGNTGELFF. CDR3 sequence (DNA): TGTGCCAGCAGCCCTACCCCCAGGGGGGGGAACACCGGGGAGCTGTTTTTT.

This clonotype was detected a few times. This rearrangement joins TRBV6-2 or TRBV6-3 to TRBJ2-3; 8 bases align to TRBD2. Germline V gene data show CDR1 as MNHEY and CDR2 as SVGEGT. The CDR3 length is 16 residues. J lost 0 bases, V lost 0 bases, and 2 bases had no gene match. The DNA of the CDR3 is TGTGCCAGCAGTTACTCGTCTAGCGGGAGCACAGATACGCAGTATTTT. Protein sequence: CASSYSSSGSTDTQYF.

In nucleotides, the CDR3 is TGCGCCAGCAGCTTTACTAGCGGGAGCACAGATACGCAGTATTTT. Its translation is CASSFTSGSTDTQYF. The chain recombines TRBV5-1 with TRBJ2-3, with TRBD2 matching 9 bases. The CDR3 is made up of 15 amino acids. Germline CDR1 is SGHRS and CDR2 is YFSETQ. V trimming: 2 bases; J trimming: 0 bases; junction bases outside the gene matches: 1.

This clonotype was counted a few times. The chain carries TRBV12-3 or TRBV12-4 and TRBJ2-6, with D possibly matching TRBD2 (5 bases). The V end lost 3 bases, the J end lost 0 bases, and 18 bases lay between the germline ends. The CDR3 has 19 amino acids. The CDR3 loop reads CASSFRVALAPSGANVLTF. CDR3 in DNA: TGTGCCAGCAGTTTCAGAGTAGCCCTAGCCCCCTCTGGGGCCAACGTCCTGACTTTC.

In its sample, this clonotype was seen many times. The chain employs TRBV12-3 or TRBV12-4 and TRBJ1-5; TRBD1 might be the D (5 bases). The V end was cut by 2 bases, the J end by 4 bases, with 15 bases between. CDR3 length equals 16 residues. CDR3 bases: TGTGCCAGCAGTTTATGGGGCAGGGAAGGTAATCAGCCCCAGCATTTT. Protein sequence: CASSLWGREGNQPQHF.

This clonotype occurred many times. The chain combines TRBV3-1 with TRBJ2-6; D unresolved. Trimming removed 1 base at V and 0 bases at J, with 1 base between. The CDR3 has 14 amino acids. Germline values: CDR1 LGHDT, CDR2 YNNKEL (reference sequence). The CDR3 DNA reads as TGTGCCAGCAGCCAAGCCTCTGGGGCCAACGTCCTGACTTTC. Translation: CASSQASGANVLTF. The complete variable domain, with remaining parts taken from reference TRBV3-1 and TRBJ2-6, reads DTAVSQTPKYLVTQMGNDKSIKCEQNLGHDTMYWYKQDSKKFLKIMFSYNNKELIINETVPNRFSPKSPDKAHLNLHINSLELGDSAVYFCASSQASGANVLTFGAGSRLTVL.

For this clonotype: At one end, the junction sequence differs from germline, possibly due to a read error. The chain is built from TRBV9 and TRBJ1-1, with 9 bases matching TRBD1. The CDR3 totals 18 residues. The V gene's germline CDR1 is SGDLS and CDR2 YYNGEE. This CDR3 is CASSQTTGGFGPNTEALF. In DNA form, the CDR3 reads TGTGCCAGCAGCCAGACTACAGGGGGCTTTGGCCCGAACACTGAAGCTCTCTTT. The full variable domain, rest sourced from reference TRBV9 and TRBJ1-1, is DSGVTQTPKHLITATGQRVTLRCSPRSGDLSVYWYQQSLDQGLQFLIQYYNGEERAKGNILERFSAQQFPDLHSELNLSSLELGDSALYFCASSQTTGGFGPNTEALFGQGTRLTVV.

The table lists this clonotype with many counts. This rearrangement joins TRBV18 to TRBJ2-5; 7 bases map to TRBD1. This CDR3 contains 16 residues. The germline V gene has CDR1 KGHSH and CDR2 LQKENI. V was clipped by 3 bases and J by 4 bases; unmatched bases: 11. Here the CDR3 DNA reads TGTGCCAGCTCACCCCCTTCGGCAGGGGGTATAGAGACCCAGTACTTC. This codes for CASSPPSAGGIETQYF.

This chain joins TRBV6-1 and TRBJ1-5; no definite D call. The CDR3 length is 14 residues. With 3 bases removed from V and 3 bases from J, the gap between germline ends came to 9 bases. Germline V gives CDR1 MNHNS, CDR2 SASEGT. CDR3 sequence reads: CASSEWGFNQPQHF. Here the CDR3 DNA reads TGTGCCAGCAGTGAGTGGGGTTTCAATCAGCCCCAGCATTTT.

This clonotype occurred a few times. The chain combines TRBV24-1 with TRBJ2-2; D possibly corresponds to TRBD2 (5 bases). The CDR3 length is 15 residues. Germline V gene data show CDR1 as KGHDR and CDR2 as SFDVKD. Trimming took 3 bases from V and 6 from J, leaving 13 bases between them. Here the CDR3 reads CATSDPDYGAGELFF. CDR3 bases: TGTGCCACCAGTGATCCAGACTACGGGGCCGGGGAGCTGTTTTTT.

This clonotype has at least ten counts. The chain employs TRBV2 and TRBJ2-7, with 9 bases fitting TRBD2. Looked up from germline, CDR1 is SNHLY and CDR2 is FYNNEI. Unmatched junction bases numbered 5, after V lost 2 bases and J lost 3 bases. The CDR3 has 15 amino acids. For the CDR3, the DNA is TGTGCCAGCAGTGAACAGACTAGCGGTTTCTACGAGCAGTACTTC. Amino acids: CASSEQTSGFYEQYF.

This clonotype was detected once. This chain connects TRBV28 to TRBJ1-1; 8 positions agree with TRBD1. This CDR3 has 14 amino acids. The germline V gene encodes CDR1 MDHEN and CDR2 SYDVKM. V lost 6 bases to trimming and J lost 3 bases; unmatched junction nucleotides: 6. The CDR3 bases are TGTGCCAGCAGCTTGCCGGGACAGGACACTGAAGCTTTCTTT. It codes for CASSLPGQDTEAFF. The complete variable domain, with remaining parts taken from reference TRBV28 and TRBJ1-1, reads DVKVTQSSRYLVKRTGEKVFLECVQDMDHENMFWYRQDPGLGLRLIYFSYDVKMKEKGDIPEGYSVSREKKERFSLILESASTNQTSMYLCASSLPGQDTEAFFGQGTRLTVV.

For this clonotype: This may be a read error, as it is one base from a much larger clone. The genes are TRBV28 and TRBJ1-1; no definite D call. The V gene's germline CDR1 is MDHEN and CDR2 SYDVKM. This CDR3 is built from 11 residues. Trimming cost V 5 bases and J 11 bases, with 12 bases left between them. The DNA of the CDR3 is TGTGCCAGCAGTCAACCAGCATCTGCTTTCTTT. This sequence encodes CASSQPASAFF.

The CDR3 DNA follows: TGTGCCAGCAGCCAAAATAATCAGCCCCAGCATTTT. This sequence encodes CASSQNNQPQHF. The rearrangement joins TRBV28 to TRBJ1-5; D ambiguous. V was pared by 6 bases and J by 4 bases, with 7 bases between. The CDR3 loop spans 12 amino acids. Looked up from germline, CDR1 is MDHEN and CDR2 is SYDVKM.

This clonotype occurred many times. This chain connects TRBV28 to TRBJ2-7; D gene ambiguous. Germline V lookup: CDR1 MDHEN, CDR2 SYDVKM. V was cut by 3 bases and J by 2 bases, with 8 bases left in between. The CDR3 is 13 amino acids. CDR3 coding DNA: TGTGCCAGCAGTTTGACGGATACCTACGAGCAGTACTTC. Translated, it gives CASSLTDTYEQYF.

This clonotype occurred a few times. The chain links TRBV28 to TRBJ2-3; TRBD2 aligns across 9 bases. The CDR3 has 16 residues. With 7 bases clipped from V and 6 bases from J, the junction kept 14 bases outside the gene matches. Germline lookup yields CDR1 MDHEN and CDR2 SYDVKM. The CDR3 reads CASTEGTSGLWDTQYF. CDR3 sequence (DNA): TGTGCCAGCACCGAAGGTACTAGCGGGTTATGGGATACGCAGTATTTT.

The chain employs TRBV10-1 and TRBJ2-2; no firm D call. Germline-derived CDR1 and CDR2 are WNHNN and SYGVQD (reference sequence). This CDR3 contains 15 residues. V lost 4 bases and J 0 bases, leaving 9 bases between the germline ends. CDR3 sequence: CASSGGPPNTGELFF. In nucleotides, the CDR3 is TGCGCCAGCAGTGGCGGACCCCCGAACACCGGGGAGCTGTTTTTT.

This clonotype was picked up a small number of times. V usage is TRBV12-3 or TRBV12-4 and J usage is TRBJ2-1; the match to TRBD2 covers 11 bases. Germline trimming cut 5 bases from V and 7 bases from J; bases unmatched to any gene: 7. The CDR3 consists of 15 residues. CDR3 nucleotides: TGTGCCAGCAGTACTAGCGGGAGAGGTACGAATGAGCAGTTCTTC. Translated: CASSTSGRGTNEQFF.

To note about this clonotype: One end of the junction varies from germline; a read error may be responsible. This rearrangement joins TRBV5-1 to TRBJ2-7; D perhaps matches TRBD1 (5 bases). The CDR3 spans 12 residues. Germline V lookup: CDR1 SGHRS, CDR2 YFSETQ. This CDR3 is CASSATGYEQCF. CDR3 nucleotide sequence: TGCGCCAGCAGCGCAACAGGCTACGAGCAGTGCTTC.

This clonotype was picked up many times. This chain connects TRBV4-1 to TRBJ1-2; unclear D gene. The CDR3 has 12 residues. V shed 3 bases and J shed 2 bases, with 4 bases lying between them. CDR1 and CDR2 (germline): MGHRA, YSYEKL. The CDR3 here is CASSHTNYGYTF. The CDR3 DNA reads as TGCGCCAGCAGCCACACCAACTATGGCTACACCTTC.

This clonotype was recorded a few times. J is TRBJ2-1 and V is TRBV2, with 10 bases fitting TRBD2. The V gene's germline CDR1 is SNHLY and CDR2 FYNNEI. The CDR3 has 18 residues. V lost 1 base, J lost 8 bases, and 14 bases stayed unmatched. The CDR3 coding sequence is TGTGCCAGCAGTGAAGGCAGCGGGAGGGCCTTGATTTTGTATGAGCAGTTCTTC. Translation gives CASSEGSGRALILYEQFF.

This clonotype was counted only a few times. CDR3 in amino acids: CASLGAGEQYF. In DNA form, the CDR3 reads TGTGCCAGCCTAGGGGCGGGCGAGCAGTACTTC. This sequence joins TRBV6-1 and TRBJ2-7, with D tentatively TRBD1 or TRBD2 (5 bases each). CDR1 is MNHNS and CDR2 is SASEGT in the germline V gene. V lost 8 bases to trimming and J lost 6 bases, with 11 bases between them. The CDR3 spans 11 residues.